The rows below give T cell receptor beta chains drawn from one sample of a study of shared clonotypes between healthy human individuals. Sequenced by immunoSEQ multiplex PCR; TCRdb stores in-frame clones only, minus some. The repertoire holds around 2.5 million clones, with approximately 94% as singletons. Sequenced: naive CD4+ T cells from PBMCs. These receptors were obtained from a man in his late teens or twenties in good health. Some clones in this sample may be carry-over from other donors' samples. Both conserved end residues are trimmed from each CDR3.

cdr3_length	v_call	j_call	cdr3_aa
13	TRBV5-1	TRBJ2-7	ASSLGLNPPYEQY
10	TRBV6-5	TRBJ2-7	ASRNRVHEQY
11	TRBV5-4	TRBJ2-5	ASSLRRGETQY
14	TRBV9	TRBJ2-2	ASSVGRDGVPGELF
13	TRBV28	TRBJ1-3	ASYSDPSSGNTIY
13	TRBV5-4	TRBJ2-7	ASSLESGTGYEQY
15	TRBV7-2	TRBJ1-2	ASSSSWRDPANYGYT
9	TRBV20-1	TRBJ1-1	SARRNTEAF
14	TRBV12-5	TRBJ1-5	ASGLGQNDSNQPQH
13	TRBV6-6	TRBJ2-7	ASSAPTGYSYEQY
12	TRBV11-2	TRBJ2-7	ASSKGQKGYEQY
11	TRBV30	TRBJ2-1	AWSVGQYNEQF
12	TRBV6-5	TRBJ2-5	ASSSQVWTETQY
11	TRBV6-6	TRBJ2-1	ASSRGQGREQF
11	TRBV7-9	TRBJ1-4	ASSLSGGEKLF
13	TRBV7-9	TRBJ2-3	ASSQGQGPTDTQY
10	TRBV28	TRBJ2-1	ASSLREGEQF
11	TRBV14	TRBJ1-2	ASSRAAIGGYT
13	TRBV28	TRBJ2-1	ASSGAGGSYNEQF
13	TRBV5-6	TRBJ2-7	ASSSWQTLWDEQY